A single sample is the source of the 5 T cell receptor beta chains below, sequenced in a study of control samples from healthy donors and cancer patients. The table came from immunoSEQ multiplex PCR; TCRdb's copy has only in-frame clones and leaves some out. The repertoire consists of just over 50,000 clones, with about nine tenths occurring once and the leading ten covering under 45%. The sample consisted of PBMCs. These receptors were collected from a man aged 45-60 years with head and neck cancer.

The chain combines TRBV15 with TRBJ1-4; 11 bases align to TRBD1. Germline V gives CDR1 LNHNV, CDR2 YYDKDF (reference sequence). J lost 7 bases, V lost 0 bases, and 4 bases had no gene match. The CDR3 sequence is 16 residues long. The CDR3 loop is CATSRDRTGGIEKLFF. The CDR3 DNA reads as TGTGCCACCAGCAGAGATAGGACAGGGGGCATTGAAAAACTGTTTTTT.

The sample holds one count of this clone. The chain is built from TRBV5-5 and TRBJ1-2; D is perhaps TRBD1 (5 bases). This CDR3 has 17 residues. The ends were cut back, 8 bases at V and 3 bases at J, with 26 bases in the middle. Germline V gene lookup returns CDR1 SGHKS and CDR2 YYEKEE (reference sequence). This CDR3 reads CASHSSRSLKGDYGYTF. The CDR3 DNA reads TGTGCCAGTCATTCTTCCAGGTCTTTAAAAGGGGACTATGGCTACACCTTC.

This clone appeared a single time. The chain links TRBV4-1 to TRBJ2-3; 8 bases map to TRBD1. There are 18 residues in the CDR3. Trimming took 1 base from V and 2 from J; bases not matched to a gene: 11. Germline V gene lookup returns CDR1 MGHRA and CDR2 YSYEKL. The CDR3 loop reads CASSQGGGRGRVTDTQYF. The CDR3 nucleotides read TGCGCCAGCAGCCAAGGGGGCGGCAGGGGGCGAGTCACAGATACGCAGTATTTT.

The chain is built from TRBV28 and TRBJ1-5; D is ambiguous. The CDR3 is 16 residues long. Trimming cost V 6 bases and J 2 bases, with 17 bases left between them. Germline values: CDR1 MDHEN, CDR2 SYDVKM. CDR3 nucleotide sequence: TGTGCCAGCAGCCTAGACACGTTCCCGGGCAATCAGCCCCAGCATTTT. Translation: CASSLDTFPGNQPQHF.

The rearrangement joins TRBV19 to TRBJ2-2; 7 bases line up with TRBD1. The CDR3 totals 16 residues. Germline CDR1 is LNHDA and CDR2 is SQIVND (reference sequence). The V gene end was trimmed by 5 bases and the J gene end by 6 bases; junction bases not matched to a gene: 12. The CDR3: CASSALAGGGAGELFF. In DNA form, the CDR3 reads TGTGCCAGTAGTGCCCTGGCAGGGGGTGGGGCCGGGGAGCTGTTTTTT.